This T cell receptor beta chain was identified during a study of response to subunit inactivated influenza vaccine. Study-wide results and caveats: Each seasonal influenza vaccination recruits few new T cells, the authors suggested.

About this clonotype itself: The antigen is undetermined.

CDR3 size: 14 residues. V was shortened by 5 bases and J by 5 bases, with 13 bases between the two germline ends. In germline, CDR1 is SGHTA, CDR2 FQGTGA. TCRdb used MiXCR to reprocess the RT-PCR reads, holding one entry per CDR3 protein. The table includes 800,000 to 1,000,000 distinct CDR3 sequences, around 20% detected once. The material sequenced was PBMCs from blood, taken roughly 5 days after vaccination. V usage is TRBV7-3 and J usage is TRBJ2-1; D is uncertain. The sequence was obtained from a man aged 50-59 years who received an inactivated influenza vaccine. Written as DNA, the CDR3 is TGTGCCAGCAGCCCGGGCAGTCTGAACAATGAGCAGTTCTTC. Translation gives CASSPGSLNNEQFF.